The rows below give T cell receptor beta chains drawn from one sample of a study of blood T cell repertoires in COVID-19. Clones were sequenced by immunoSEQ multiplex PCR, and TCRdb holds only the in-frame ones, with some missing. The data contain around 80,000 clones, 70% to 80% of them singletons. Sequencing used peripheral blood. These receptors originate from a man aged 45 to 65 with active or convalescent COVID-19. The CDR3 runs from the conserved cysteine through the conserved F or W. A D gene is named only where the DNA matches it firmly. Size is stated for part of the rows, as once, few or many counts, or as a class when the clone is expanded.

TRBV29-1	once	.	13	TRBJ1-4	TGCAGCGTTTACAGTCAGGGACTTGAAAAACTGTTTTTT	CSVYSQGLEKLFF
TRBV2	.	TRBD1	16	TRBJ1-1	TGTGCCAGCGCTTCAGGCTTAAGGACAGGGAGGTCTGAAGCTTTCTTT	CASASGLRTGRSEAFF
TRBV7-6	.	.	15	TRBJ2-3	TGTGCCAGCAGCTTATCCCCGACAGAAACAGATACGCAGTATTTT	CASSLSPTETDTQYF
TRBV11-3	.	TRBD2	16	TRBJ2-3	TGTGCCAGCAGCTTAGGGGCTAGCGGAGAGGGCGATACGCAGTATTTT	CASSLGASGEGDTQYF
TRBV19	.	.	14	TRBJ2-5	TGTGCCAGTAGTAGTGTCGGACAGCAAGAGACCCAGTACTTC	CASSSVGQQETQYF
TRBV4-1	few	.	15	TRBJ2-2	TGCGCCAGCAGCATTCAATCGAGGAGTACCGGGGAGCTGTTTTTT	CASSIQSRSTGELFF
TRBV5-1	.	TRBD1	15	TRBJ2-3	TGCGCCAGCAGCTTAGGGACAGGACCCACAGATACGCAGTATTTT	CASSLGTGPTDTQYF
TRBV4-1	.	.	15	TRBJ1-2	TGCGCCAGCAGCGGGCAGAATACAGGTGCTGAAGGCTACACCTTC	CASSGQNTGAEGYTF
TRBV7-2	.	.	15	TRBJ2-1	TGTGCCAGCAGCTTAGGGGCAGGGGCGAACAATGAGCAGTTCTTC	CASSLGAGANNEQFF
TRBV4-2	.	TRBD1	16	TRBJ2-2	TGTGCCAGCAGCCAAGAAGGGGGCCGATGGACCGGGGAGCTGTTTTTT	CASSQEGGRWTGELFF
TRBV10-3	.	.	15	TRBJ1-6	TGTGCCATCAGTGGTCGGGGGGGCGACGGTTCACCCCTCCACTTT	CAISGRGGDGSPLHF
TRBV19	.	.	15	TRBJ2-7	TGTGCCAGTAGTATAGGCACAGGCGGGACCTACGAGCAGTACTTC	CASSIGTGGTYEQYF
TRBV6-1	.	TRBD1	19	TRBJ1-2	TGTGCCAGCAGTGGCCCCCCCGGACAGGGTAATAAGGGCACCTATGGCTACACCTTC	CASSGPPGQGNKGTYGYTF
TRBV12-3/TRBV12-4	.	.	13	TRBJ2-1	TGTGCCAGCAGTTGGCCGGGGTTCCATGAGCAGTTCTTC	CASSWPGFHEQFF
TRBV5-1	.	.	13	TRBJ2-5	TGCGCCAGCAGCTTCGTCGGGCAAGAGACCCAGTACTTC	CASSFVGQETQYF
TRBV6-5	.	TRBD2	14	TRBJ2-3	TGTGCCATTCAATTAGCGGGGGGCACAGATACGCAGTATTTT	CAIQLAGGTDTQYF
TRBV7-8	.	TRBD2	13	TRBJ2-1	TGTGCCAGCAGCACCACTAGCGGAGGCGAGCAGTTCTTC	CASSTTSGGEQFF
TRBV6-5	.	.	14	TRBJ1-1	TGTGCCAGCAGTTACTTCGACTCCAGCACTGAAGCTTTCTTT	CASSYFDSSTEAFF
TRBV11-1	.	TRBD2	12	TRBJ2-3	TGTGCCAGCGGACTAGCGGCAGATACGCAGTATTTT	CASGLAADTQYF
TRBV18	.	TRBD1	16	TRBJ1-2	TGTGCCAGCTCACCTCTGTCCCGGACAGGGGACTATGGCTACACCTTC	CASSPLSRTGDYGYTF
TRBV30	.	.	13	TRBJ1-5	TGTGCCTGGAGTGTACATGCCCATCAGCCCCAGCATTTT	CAWSVHAHQPQHF
TRBV27	.	.	13	TRBJ2-7	TGTGCCAACCAGGACAGTGATACCTACGAGCAGTACTTC	CANQDSDTYEQYF
TRBV11-1	once	TRBD1	14	TRBJ2-5	TGTGCCAGCAGACCTAGGACAGGGTACGTGGCCCAGTACTTC	CASRPRTGYVAQYF
TRBV7-6	few	TRBD1	19	TRBJ1-5	TGTGCCAGCAGCCCTAAACCTCTTGGACAGGGCTTTAATGGTCAGCCCCAGCATTTT	CASSPKPLGQGFNGQPQHF
TRBV3-1/TRBV3-2	.	.	15	TRBJ2-7	TGTGCCAGCAGCCAGGCGCGGGCGTCCGCCTACGAGCAGTACTTC	CASSQARASAYEQYF
TRBV7-2	few	TRBD1	15	TRBJ2-7	TGTGCCAGCAGCCCACCGGGACAGGGTGTCTACGAGCAGTACTTC	CASSPPGQGVYEQYF
TRBV6-1	.	.	14	TRBJ1-4	TGTGCCAGCAGTGAAATGGGCCCTAATGAAAAACTGTTTTTT	CASSEMGPNEKLFF
TRBV6-6	.	.	14	TRBJ1-5	TGTGCCAGCAGTCCCTTACAGGGTAATCAGCCCCAGCATTTT	CASSPLQGNQPQHF